This T cell receptor beta chain was identified during a study of blood T cell repertoires in COVID-19. Turning to the study itself: Material from acute and convalescent COVID-19 was sourced from the United States, Italy and Spain. In each case, the material was cDNA or gDNA derived from T cells, B-cell-depleted T cells, or PBMCs.

Per the authors' pipeline: Amplifying reference gene primers gave estimates of nucleated cell counts. Data came from immunoSEQ multiplex PCR; TCRdb stores just in-frame clones and leaves some out. The V and J calls and clone size were taken over from that table, and D and trimming were inferred from the DNA. The sample lists 95,000 to 150,000 clones, 87% occurring once. The CDR3 totals 16 residues. Germline values: CDR1 SGHTA, CDR2 FQGTGA. This clone was counted a few times. One junction end does not reproduce the germline sequence, and a read error may be involved. Specimen: peripheral blood. This sequence joins TRBV7-3 and TRBJ2-2; 8 bases align to TRBD2. The TCR was taken from a woman in her 70s with acute or convalescent COVID-19. The CDR3 DNA follows: TGTGCCAGCAGCTCTTCGGGGGGGCCGAACCCCGGGGAGCTGTTTTTT. This encodes CASSSSGGPNPGELFF.